The T cell receptor beta chain described here comes from a study of cytomegalovirus exposure and HLA in healthy donors. The CDR3 extends over 15 amino acids. Germline CDR1 and CDR2: SGDLS and YYNGEE. V shed 2 bases, J shed 7 bases, and the junction held 6 bases outside the gene matches. General study points: CMV antigen specificity was confirmed in vitro for three CMV-associated chains. Reportedly, fewer N-insertions than the roughly 700-donor mean appeared in an Asian-associated ancestry cluster in a later analysis.

13 Jbeta primers and 60 Vbeta primers were used for the PCR. The table came from immunoSEQ multiplex PCR; TCRdb's copy has only in-frame clones and leaves some out. The data contain fewer than 150,000 clones, about 80% of them singletons. Note on this clone: Its antigen remains unknown.

The chain links TRBV9 to TRBJ2-1; 10 bases are shared with TRBD2. This receptor was identified in a man younger than 30 in good health and CMV-seronegative. Sequenced sample: PBMCs. CDR3 loop: CASSVSSGSSNEQFF. CDR3 DNA sequence: TGTGCCAGCAGCGTGTCTAGCGGGAGTTCAAATGAGCAGTTCTTC.